This is a list of T cell receptor beta chains from one sample in a study of identical twins. A single record per CDR3 protein comes from TCRdb applying MiXCR to the 5' RACE reads. This sample carries about 530,000 distinct CDR3 sequences, 20% to 25% of them seen once, and the ten largest clones take approximately 0.52%. These data were likewise used in another study, on yellow fever vaccine responses in identical twins.

The sequenced sample consisted of CD4+ T cells sorted from blood. The receptors originated from a woman aged 18-35 years in good health. The CDR3 runs from the conserved cysteine through the conserved F or W.

v_call | cdr3_aa
TRBV5-1 | CASTLGGGTNEKLFF
TRBV11-1 | CASSLEAGGTPYEQYF
TRBV27 | CASRPRVESGTHQPQHF
TRBV7-9 | CASSGGYGLAGPYEQYF
TRBV7-9 | CASSQNTQYF
TRBV5-1 | CASSLGTSGGPDNEQFF
TRBV3-1 | CASSLGFGTSGNEQFF
TRBV5-5 | CASSFGQRWVTPENIQYF
TRBV6-5 | CASSSTGTGPLF
TRBV18 | CASSLPGQGLSPLHF
TRBV9 | CASSTGTSGRSQETQYF
TRBV12-3/TRBV12-4 | CASLKSGASEAFF
TRBV28 | CASSLMTHGDTQYF
TRBV5-6 | CASSLDPSGKGNEQFF
TRBV10-3 | CATSGTGYEKLFF
TRBV10-2 | CASSESGTGTGQPQHF
TRBV12-3/TRBV12-4 | CASSLRTSGRSYEQYF
TRBV25-1 | CASSGKTGGSPLHF
TRBV6-1 | CASSEAQGRGNTGELFF
TRBV5-1 | CASSFGTGGHEQYF